The clone carrying this TCR beta chain appeared a few times. This specimen belongs to a study of PD-L1 blockade in urothelial cancer. The overall study: Every 3 weeks, patients received intravenous atezolizumab 1,200 mg, beginning 2014. Of approximately 30 patients, twenty-five were males with bladder-origin urothelial cancer.

The data were produced by immunoSEQ multiplex PCR, yet TCRdb's version contains in-frame clones alone and is incomplete. The sample includes about 49,000 clones, less than 85% of them seen just once. Time point specified: pretreatment peripheral blood. The germline V gene encodes CDR1 MNHEY and CDR2 SMNVEV (reference sequence). The CDR3 length is 14 residues. The J segment lost 3 bases and the V segment lost 4 bases, leaving 5 bases of the junction unmatched. The chain recombines TRBV27 with TRBJ1-2; 7 bases align to TRBD1. This receptor was taken from a man between 65 and 79 years old with urothelial cancer. Here the sequenced sample was PBMCs, taken around atezolizumab (anti-PD-L1) treatment. In DNA form, the CDR3 reads TGTGCCAGCAGTTCCCGGACAGGCCACTATGGCTACACCTTC. It specifies CASSSRTGHYGYTF.